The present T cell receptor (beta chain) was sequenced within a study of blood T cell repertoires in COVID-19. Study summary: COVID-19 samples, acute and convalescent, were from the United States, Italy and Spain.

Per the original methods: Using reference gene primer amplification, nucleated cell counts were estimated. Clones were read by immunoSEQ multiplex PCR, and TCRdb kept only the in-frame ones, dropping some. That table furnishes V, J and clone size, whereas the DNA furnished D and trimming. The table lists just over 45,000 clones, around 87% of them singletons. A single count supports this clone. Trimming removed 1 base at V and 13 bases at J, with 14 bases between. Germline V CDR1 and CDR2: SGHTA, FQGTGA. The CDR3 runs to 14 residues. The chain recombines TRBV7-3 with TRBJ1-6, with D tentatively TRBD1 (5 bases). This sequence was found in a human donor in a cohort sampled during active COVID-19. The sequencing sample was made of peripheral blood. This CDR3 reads CASSLNGQGDPLHF. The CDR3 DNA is TGTGCCAGCAGCTTAAACGGGCAGGGTGACCCCCTCCACTTT. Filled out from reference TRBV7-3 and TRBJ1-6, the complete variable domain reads GAGVSQTPSNKVTEKGKYVELRCDPISGHTALYWYRQSLGQGPEFLIYFQGTGAADDSGLPNDRFFAVRPEGSVSTLKIQRTERGDSAVYLCASSLNGQGDPLHFGNGTRLTVT.